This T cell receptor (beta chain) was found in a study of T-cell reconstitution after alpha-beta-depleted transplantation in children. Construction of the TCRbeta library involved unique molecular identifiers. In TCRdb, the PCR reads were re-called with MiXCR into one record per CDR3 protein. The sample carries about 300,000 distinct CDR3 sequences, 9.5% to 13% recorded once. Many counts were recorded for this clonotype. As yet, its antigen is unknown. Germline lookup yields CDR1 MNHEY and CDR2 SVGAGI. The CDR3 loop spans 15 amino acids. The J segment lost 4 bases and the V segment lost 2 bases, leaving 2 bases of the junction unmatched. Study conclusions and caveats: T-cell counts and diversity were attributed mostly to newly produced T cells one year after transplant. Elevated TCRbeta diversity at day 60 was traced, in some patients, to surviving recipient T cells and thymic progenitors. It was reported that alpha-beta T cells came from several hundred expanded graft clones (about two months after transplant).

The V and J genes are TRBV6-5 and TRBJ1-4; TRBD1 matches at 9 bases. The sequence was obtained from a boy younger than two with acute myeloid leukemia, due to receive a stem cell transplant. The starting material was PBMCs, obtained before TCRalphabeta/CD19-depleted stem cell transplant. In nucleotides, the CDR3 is TGTGCCAGCAGTTACGGACAGGGGAGTAATGAAAAACTGTTTTTT. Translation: CASSYGQGSNEKLFF.